This T cell receptor beta chain was recorded in a study of post-analysis software for immune sequencing data. At the level of the study: The disease courses covered relapsing-remitting, secondary progressive and progressive-relapsing multiple sclerosis. Findings and caveats of the study: Patients carried roughly 5 TRBV segments more frequently than controls did, and TRBV5-6, TRBV5-1 and TRBV20-1 were among them.

Ten or more counts support this clonotype. What it recognizes is unknown. The V gene's germline CDR1 is SGHTA and CDR2 FQGNSA. The V end lost 0 bases, the J end lost 9 bases, and 13 bases lay between the germline ends. The CDR3 extends over 14 amino acids. Presence of unique molecular identifiers characterized the TCR beta cDNA libraries. Yield was roughly 0.5 million cDNA molecules from around 1 to 9.1 million T cells. TCRdb processed the PCR reads anew with MiXCR; each CDR3 protein has one entry. The sample contains about 380,000 distinct CDR3 sequences, 30% to 45% of which appear only once. The TCR comes from a girl aged 5-17 years with multiple sclerosis. The V and J genes are TRBV7-2 and TRBJ2-3; D unresolved. Material for sequencing was blood. The CDR3 reads CASSLAYNKLTQYF. CDR3 DNA sequence: TGTGCCAGCAGCTTAGCGTATAATAAGTTAACGCAGTATTTT.